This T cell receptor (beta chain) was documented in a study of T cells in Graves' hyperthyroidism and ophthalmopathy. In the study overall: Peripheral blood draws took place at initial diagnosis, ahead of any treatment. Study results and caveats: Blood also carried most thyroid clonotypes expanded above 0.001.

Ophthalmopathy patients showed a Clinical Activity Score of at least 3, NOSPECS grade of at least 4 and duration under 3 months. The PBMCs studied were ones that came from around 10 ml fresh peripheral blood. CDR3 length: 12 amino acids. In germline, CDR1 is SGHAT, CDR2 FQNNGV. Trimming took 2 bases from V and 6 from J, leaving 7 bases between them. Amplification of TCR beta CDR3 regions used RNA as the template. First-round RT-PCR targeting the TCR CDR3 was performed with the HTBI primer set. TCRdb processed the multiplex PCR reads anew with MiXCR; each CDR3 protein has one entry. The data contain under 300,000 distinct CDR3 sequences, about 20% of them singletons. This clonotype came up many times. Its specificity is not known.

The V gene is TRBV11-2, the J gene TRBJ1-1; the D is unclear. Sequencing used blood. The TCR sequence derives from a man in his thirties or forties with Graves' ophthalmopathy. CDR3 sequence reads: CASSLLRAEAFF. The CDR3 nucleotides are TGTGCCAGCAGCTTATTGAGGGCTGAAGCTTTCTTT.